This T cell receptor (beta chain) was retrieved from a study of T-cell reconstitution after alpha-beta-depleted transplantation in children (dated by TCRdb to the mid-2010s). Notes on the research overall: T-cell immune reconstitution after TCRalphabeta/CD19-depleted allogeneic hematopoietic cell transplantation in children was quantitatively tracked in the study by means of TCR repertoire profiling. General study outcomes and caveats: The frequencies of hyperexpanded clones fell over the following months, and after one year, T-cell counts and TCRbeta diversity were mostly attributed to newly produced T cells. In some patients, the high TCRbeta diversity seen at day 60 was put down to recipient T cells and intrathymic progenitors that had survived conditioning. About two months after transplant, the apparently early recovery of alphabetaT-cell counts reportedly depended on just several hundred clones that had expanded rapidly and came from non-depleted graft cells.

In regard to this clonotype: Its cognate antigen has yet to be identified. Qualities for individual bases were not recorded, and no much larger clone is one base off.

The receptor library was made with PCR. The sequencer was an Illumina HiSeq 2500. TCR library preparation used molecular barcoding, with unique molecular identifiers applied to normalize quantification of the TCRbeta repertoire. The public sequencing data were trimmed at Q25 with fastp and processed into clonotypes with MiXCR by TCRdb, which kept only in-frame beta chains. Identical CDR3 proteins give one entry, which carries the most common genes and DNA. The sample yields 610,000 or so distinct CDR3 sequences; 25% to 30% were counted once. Approximately 39% of the sample is in the top ten clones. Reading the label with the study, this specimen's treatment or condition is: allogeneic hematopoietic cell transplantation with graft depleted of TCRalphabeta T cells and CD19 B cells. TCRalphabeta/CD19-depleted allogeneic hematopoietic cell grafts were given to the transplant recipients, all of whom were children.

Sequences WSHSY (CDR1) and SAAADI (CDR2) are obtained from the germline V gene. V loses 7 bases of germline sequence and J loses 2 bases, and the interval between the two ends is 9 bases. The CDR3 contains 13 residues, cysteine and phenylalanine counted. CDR3 DNA is the only sequence kept; it has 39 bases, read in frame from the first base. This material consisted of PBMCs, taken before TCRalphabeta/CD19-depleted stem cell transplant. This TCR came from a boy younger than two with Wiskott-Aldrich syndrome, due to receive a stem cell transplant. Rearrangement joined TRBV10-2 to TRBJ2-1; perhaps TRBD1 is the D gene, with 5 bases matching. The DNA sequence is TGCGCCAGCAAGGACATGGCCTACAATGAGCAGTTCTTC. The resulting protein is CASKDMAYNEQFF.